Here is one T cell receptor (beta chain) with its context. The table came from immunoSEQ multiplex PCR; TCRdb's copy has only in-frame clones and leaves some out. The table shows about 57,000 clones, with about 91% occurring only once. Germline V gene sequence: CDR1 SGHVS, CDR2 FQNEAQ. The CDR3 loop spans 15 amino acids. The junction had 5 bases not matched to a gene; V was cut back by 1 base and J by 4 bases. This specimen comes from a study of T cell changes during pregnancy in multiple sclerosis. The sample was CD4+ T cells from peripheral blood mononuclear cells, taken in the second trimester of pregnancy. This TCR derives from a female donor with multiple sclerosis, enrolled in a pregnancy study. The gene calls are TRBV7-8 and TRBJ2-7; 9 bases line up with TRBD1. CDR3 in amino acids: CASSLGAGQGYEQYF. The CDR3 region has the DNA TGTGCCAGCAGCTTAGGGGCGGGACAGGGTTACGAGCAGTACTTC.